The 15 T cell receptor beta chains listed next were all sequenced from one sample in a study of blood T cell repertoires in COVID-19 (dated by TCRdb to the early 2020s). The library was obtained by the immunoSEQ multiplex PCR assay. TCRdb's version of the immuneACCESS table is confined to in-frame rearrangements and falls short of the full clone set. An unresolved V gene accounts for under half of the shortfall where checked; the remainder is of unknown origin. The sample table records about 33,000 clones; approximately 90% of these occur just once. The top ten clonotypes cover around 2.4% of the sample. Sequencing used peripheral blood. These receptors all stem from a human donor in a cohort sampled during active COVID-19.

DNA for the CDR3: TGTGCCAGCAGCTTATTAGGTAGCGGGCGGGGGGGTTACGAGCAGTACTTC. The encoded protein is CASSLLGSGRGGYEQYF. The rearrangement links TRBV7-2 to TRBJ2-7, with 9 bases fitting TRBD2. V lost 2 bases, J lost 4 bases, and 12 bases stayed unmatched. The germline gives CDR1 SGHTA, CDR2 FQGNSA. CDR3 length: 17 amino acids.

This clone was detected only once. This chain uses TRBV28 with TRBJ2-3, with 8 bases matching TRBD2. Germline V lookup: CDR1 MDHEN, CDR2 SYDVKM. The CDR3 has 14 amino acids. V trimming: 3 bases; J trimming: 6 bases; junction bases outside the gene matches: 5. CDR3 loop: CASSFSGGPDTQYF. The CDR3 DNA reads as TGTGCCAGCAGTTTCTCGGGGGGGCCGGATACGCAGTATTTT.

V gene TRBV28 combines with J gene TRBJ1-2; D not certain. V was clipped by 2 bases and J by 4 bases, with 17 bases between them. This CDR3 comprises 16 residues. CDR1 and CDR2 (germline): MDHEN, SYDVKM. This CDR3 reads CASSLPHPTDSYGYTF. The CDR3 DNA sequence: TGTGCCAGCAGTTTACCCCACCCTACAGATTCCTATGGCTACACCTTC.

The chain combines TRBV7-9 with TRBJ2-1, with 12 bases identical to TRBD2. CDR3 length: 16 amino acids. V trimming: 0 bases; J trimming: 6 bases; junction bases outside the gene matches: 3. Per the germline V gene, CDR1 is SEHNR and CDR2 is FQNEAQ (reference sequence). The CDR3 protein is CASSLAWTSGVNEQFF. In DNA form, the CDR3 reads TGTGCCAGCAGCTTAGCATGGACTAGCGGGGTCAATGAGCAGTTCTTC.

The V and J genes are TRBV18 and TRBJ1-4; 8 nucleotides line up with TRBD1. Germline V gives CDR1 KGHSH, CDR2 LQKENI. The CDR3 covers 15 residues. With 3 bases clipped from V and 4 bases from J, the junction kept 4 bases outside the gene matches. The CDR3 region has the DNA TGTGCCAGCTCACCCGACAGGGGCATTAATGAAAAACTGTTTTTT. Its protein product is CASSPDRGINEKLFF.

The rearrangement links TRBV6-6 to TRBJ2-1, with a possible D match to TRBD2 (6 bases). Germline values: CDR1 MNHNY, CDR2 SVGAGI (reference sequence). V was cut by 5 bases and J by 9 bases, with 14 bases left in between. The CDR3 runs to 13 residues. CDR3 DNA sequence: TGTGCCAGCAGTCCACCGGGACTGGGTGAGCAGTTCTTC. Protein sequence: CASSPPGLGEQFF.

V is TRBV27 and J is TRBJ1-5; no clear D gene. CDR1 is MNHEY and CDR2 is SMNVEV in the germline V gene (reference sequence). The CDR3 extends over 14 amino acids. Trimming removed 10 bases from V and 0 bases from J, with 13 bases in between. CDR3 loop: CATSERDSNQPQHF. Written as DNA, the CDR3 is TGTGCCACCTCAGAGAGGGATAGCAATCAGCCCCAGCATTTT.

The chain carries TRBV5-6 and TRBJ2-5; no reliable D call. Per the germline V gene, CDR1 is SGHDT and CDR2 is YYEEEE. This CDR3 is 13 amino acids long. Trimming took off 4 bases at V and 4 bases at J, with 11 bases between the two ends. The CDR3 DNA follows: TGTGCCAGCAGCGCTCCCCTGCGAGAGACCCAGTACTTC. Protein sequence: CASSAPLRETQYF.

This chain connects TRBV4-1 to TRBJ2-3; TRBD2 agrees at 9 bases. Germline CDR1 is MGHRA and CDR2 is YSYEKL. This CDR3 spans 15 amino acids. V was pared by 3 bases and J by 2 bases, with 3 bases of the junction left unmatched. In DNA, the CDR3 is TGCGCCAGCAGCCACTCTAGCGGGGTCACAGATACGCAGTATTTT. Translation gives CASSHSSGVTDTQYF.

The CDR3: CASSPQQSGYSNQPQHF. The CDR3 DNA reads as TGTGCCAGTAGTCCCCAGCAATCAGGGTATAGCAATCAGCCCCAGCATTTT. This sequence joins TRBV19 and TRBJ1-5; the D gene is possibly TRBD1 (5 bases). This CDR3 is 17 amino acids long. Trimming shortened V by 5 bases and J by 0 bases, and 17 bases separated the two germline ends. Germline V gene sequence: CDR1 LNHDA, CDR2 SQIVND (reference sequence).

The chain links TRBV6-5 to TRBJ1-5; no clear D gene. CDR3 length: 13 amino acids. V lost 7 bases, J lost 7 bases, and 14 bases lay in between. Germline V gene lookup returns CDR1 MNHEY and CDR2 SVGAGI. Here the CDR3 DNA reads TGTGCCAGCATCGAAACCGCGGCGCAGCCCCAGCATTTT. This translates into CASIETAAQPQHF.

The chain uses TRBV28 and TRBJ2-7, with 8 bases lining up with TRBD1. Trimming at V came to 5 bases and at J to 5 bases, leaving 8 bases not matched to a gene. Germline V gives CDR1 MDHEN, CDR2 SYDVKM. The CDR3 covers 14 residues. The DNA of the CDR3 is TGTGCCAGCAGTGCCATGACAGGGGCCCACGAGCAGTACTTC. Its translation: CASSAMTGAHEQYF.

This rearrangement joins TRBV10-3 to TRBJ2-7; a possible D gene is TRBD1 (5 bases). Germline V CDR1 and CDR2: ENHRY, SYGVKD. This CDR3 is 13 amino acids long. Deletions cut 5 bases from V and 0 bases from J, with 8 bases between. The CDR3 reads CAISTGFSYEQYF. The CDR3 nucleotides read TGTGCCATCAGTACAGGTTTCTCCTACGAGCAGTACTTC.

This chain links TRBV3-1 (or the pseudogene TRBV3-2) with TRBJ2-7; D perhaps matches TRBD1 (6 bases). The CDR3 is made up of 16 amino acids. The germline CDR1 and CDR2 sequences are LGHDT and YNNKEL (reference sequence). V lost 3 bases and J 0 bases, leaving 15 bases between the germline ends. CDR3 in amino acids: CASSQYGTMSSYEQYF. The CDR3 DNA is TGTGCCAGCAGCCAGTACGGGACAATGAGCTCCTACGAGCAGTACTTC.

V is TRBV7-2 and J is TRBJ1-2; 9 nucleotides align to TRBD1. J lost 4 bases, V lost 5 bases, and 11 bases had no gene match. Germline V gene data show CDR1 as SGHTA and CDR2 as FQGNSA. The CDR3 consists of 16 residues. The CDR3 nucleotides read TGTGCCAGCAGCAAACAGGTACAGGGGGCCGGCTATGGCTACACCTTC. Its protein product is CASSKQVQGAGYGYTF.